The table lists the clone carrying this T cell receptor beta chain with a few counts. No antigen is known for it. Germline V CDR1 and CDR2: ENHRY, SYGVKD. The ends lost 6 bases at V and 5 bases at J; junction bases unmatched: 10. This CDR3 comprises 15 residues. A universal primer binding site was introduced by template switching. The final cDNA contained unique molecular identifiers. TCRdb reprocessed the 5' RACE reads with MiXCR, giving one entry per CDR3 protein. Altogether approximately 890,000 distinct CDR3 sequences are present, more than 9% being singletons, with the ten largest covering about 1.5%. The sample originates from a study of identical twins. Whole-study results and caveats: Cross-sectional statistics, not tracking of the same donors, supported the conclusions.

Every donor was a healthy Caucasian. This sample was also put to use in a study of yellow fever vaccine responses in identical twins. That report adds: After vaccination, twins' T cell response reportedly seemed partly convergent, partly personalized.

The sample was PBMCs. This clonotype was obtained from a woman younger than 30 in good health. This chain joins TRBV10-3 and TRBJ2-1, with 7 nucleotides matching TRBD2. The CDR3 region has the DNA TGTGCCATCAGCTCGGGGAGGGCCCTCGACAATGAGCAGTTCTTC. It yields the protein CAISSGRALDNEQFF.